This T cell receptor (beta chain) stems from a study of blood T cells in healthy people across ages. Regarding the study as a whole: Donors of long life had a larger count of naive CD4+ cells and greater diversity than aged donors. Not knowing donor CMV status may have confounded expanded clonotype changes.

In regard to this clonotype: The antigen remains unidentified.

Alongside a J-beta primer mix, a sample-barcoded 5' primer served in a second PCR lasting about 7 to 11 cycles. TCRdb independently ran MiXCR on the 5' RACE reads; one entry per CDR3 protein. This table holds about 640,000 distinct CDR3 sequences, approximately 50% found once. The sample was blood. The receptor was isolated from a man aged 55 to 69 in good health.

The CDR3 loop reads CASSPQGVRNEQYF. The CDR3 coding sequence is TGTGCCAGCAGTCCACAGGGGGTCCGCAATGAGCAGTACTTC. The V gene is TRBV6-5, the J gene TRBJ2-5; 8 nucleotides match TRBD1. The CDR3 is made up of 14 amino acids. Germline assignment: CDR1 MNHEY and CDR2 SVGAGI. The V gene end was trimmed by 5 bases and the J gene end by 11 bases; junction bases not matched to a gene: 13.